This T cell receptor (beta chain) originates from a study of OX40 agonist ivuxolimab in advanced cancers. Only one count was recorded for this clone. What it binds is not known. The protocol was immunoSEQ multiplex PCR, while the TCRdb copy is restricted to in-frame clones and leaves out a portion. The table shows roughly 80,000 clones, with roughly 90% occurring only once. Points from the study as a whole: CD4+ T cells averaged fewer expanded clones than CD8+ T cells.

Germline CDR1 PRHDT, CDR2 FYEKMQ (reference sequence). The ends lost 4 bases at V and 4 bases at J; junction bases unmatched: 4. The CDR3 loop spans 15 amino acids. This specimen was CD4+ or CD8+ T cells sorted from blood, taken in a trial of the OX40 agonist ivuxolimab. The rearrangement links TRBV13 to TRBJ2-3; 11 nucleotides agree with TRBD1. This receptor was identified in an adult with an advanced solid tumor such as melanoma, head and neck, liver or kidney cancer. CDR3 amino acids: CASSSGQGVPDTQYF. The CDR3 bases are TGTGCCAGCAGCTCGGGACAGGGGGTACCAGATACGCAGTATTTT.